This passage covers 15 T cell receptor beta chains from one sample sequenced in a study of cytomegalovirus exposure and HLA in healthy donors. Clones were read by immunoSEQ multiplex PCR, and TCRdb kept only the in-frame ones, dropping some. The sample shows 100,000 to 150,000 clones, approximately 94% of them seen only once. The source material was PBMCs. The receptors stem from a woman aged 18-30 years in good health and CMV-seronegative.

The chain recombines TRBV19 with TRBJ1-5, with D unresolved. Between the trimmed V and J ends, which lost 3 bases and 5 bases, there was a span of 11 bases. CDR3 length: 14 amino acids. Germline V gene lookup returns CDR1 LNHDA and CDR2 SQIVND (reference sequence). CDR3 sequence: CASSITGVDQPQHF. The CDR3 DNA reads TGTGCCAGTAGTATTACGGGAGTAGATCAGCCCCAGCATTTT.

The chain links TRBV9 to TRBJ1-3; weak D call: TRBD1 (6 bases). The CDR3 spans 15 residues. The ends were cut back, 3 bases at V and 4 bases at J, with 14 bases in the middle. Looked up from germline, CDR1 is SGDLS and CDR2 is YYNGEE. CDR3 sequence: CASSADLRGGNTIYF. CDR3 nucleotides: TGTGCCAGCAGCGCGGACCTCAGGGGAGGAAACACCATATATTTT.

The chain recombines TRBV2 with TRBJ1-1; D not resolved. This CDR3 region has 14 residues. Germline loops: CDR1 SNHLY, CDR2 FYNNEI. The V end lost 6 bases, the J end lost 4 bases, and 15 bases lay between the germline ends. CDR3 residues: CASSALGEITEAFF. The CDR3 DNA sequence: TGTGCCAGCAGCGCTCTTGGGGAGATCACTGAAGCTTTCTTT.

The chain employs TRBV5-6 and TRBJ2-7, with D unclear. Deletions cut 0 bases from V and 2 bases from J, with 3 bases between. The CDR3 length is 12 residues. From germline, CDR1 is SGHDT and CDR2 YYEEEE. The CDR3 spells CASSLATYEQYF. DNA for the CDR3: TGTGCCAGCAGCTTGGCAACCTACGAGCAGTACTTC.

The chain links TRBV30 to TRBJ1-4; maybe TRBD1 (6 bases). The CDR3 is made up of 14 amino acids. Germline CDR1 and CDR2: GTSNPN and SVGIG (reference sequence). V was clipped by 6 bases and J by 4 bases, with 15 bases between them. The CDR3 reads CACQRTALNEKLFF. Here the CDR3 DNA reads TGTGCCTGCCAAAGGACAGCCCTTAATGAAAAACTGTTTTTT.

This clone was recorded only once. The rearrangement links TRBV28 to TRBJ2-3; D is uncertain. CDR3 length: 16 residues. V gave up 2 bases and J gave up 2 bases, with 14 bases separating them. In germline, CDR1 is MDHEN, CDR2 SYDVKM. The DNA of the CDR3 is TGTGCCAGCAGTTTAAATTTGAGACATTACACAGATACGCAGTATTTT. This codes for CASSLNLRHYTDTQYF.

The chain joins TRBV29-1 to TRBJ1-1, with TRBD1 identical over 8 bases. After removal of 7 bases from V and 8 bases from J, the junction contained 9 bases not matched to a gene. This CDR3 has 12 amino acids. Germline V gives CDR1 SQVTM, CDR2 ANQGSEA. The CDR3 nucleotides are TGCAGCGCAGGACAGGGATGGTCGGAAGCTTTCTTT. It encodes CSAGQGWSEAFF.

CDR3 coding DNA: TGTGCCAGCAGCACCTCAACCGACAGGGGGCAAGAGACCCAGTACTTC. Protein product: CASSTSTDRGQETQYF. The genes are TRBV9 and TRBJ2-5, with 9 bases that match TRBD1. The V gene end was trimmed by 4 bases and the J gene end by 2 bases; junction bases not matched to a gene: 9. Germline V gives CDR1 SGDLS, CDR2 YYNGEE. The CDR3 spans 16 residues.

The V and J genes are TRBV27 and TRBJ1-3; the D is unclear. Germline V CDR1 and CDR2: MNHEY, SMNVEV (reference sequence). V was cut by 5 bases and J by 4 bases, with 21 bases left in between. The CDR3 extends over 17 amino acids. The CDR3 coding sequence is TGTGCCAGCAGTGCCCGGAAAGGAATGACTTCAGGAAACACCATATATTTT. It encodes CASSARKGMTSGNTIYF.

V usage is TRBV4-2 and J usage is TRBJ2-7; D is unresolved. Trimming pared 4 bases from V and 6 bases from J, leaving 10 bases between. Per germline, CDR1 LGHNA and CDR2 YNFKEQ. The CDR3 runs 12 residues. CDR3 in DNA: TGTGCCAGCAGCCCCTTTTCCGGCGAGCAGTACTTC. This translates into CASSPFSGEQYF.

The chain couples TRBV7-3 to TRBJ1-1; maybe TRBD1 (5 bases). The V and J ends lost 3 bases and 6 bases respectively, with 14 bases between them. This CDR3 comprises 14 residues. Germline V gives CDR1 SGHTA, CDR2 FQGTGA. In DNA form, the CDR3 reads TGTGCCAGCAGCTTTTTGGGCAGGGTTTCTGAAGCTTTCTTT. Residues: CASSFLGRVSEAFF.

The J gene is TRBJ2-5, the V gene TRBV6-6; TRBD2 aligns across 7 bases. CDR3 length: 15 residues. Germline CDR1 and CDR2: MNHNY and SVGAGI (reference sequence). V shed 4 bases and J 2 bases; nucleotides not matched to a gene: 7. CDR3 sequence: CASSWQSGKQETQYF. The CDR3 bases are TGTGCCAGCAGTTGGCAGAGCGGGAAGCAAGAGACCCAGTACTTC.

The chain has TRBV28 and TRBJ2-7, with a weak D call TRBD2 (6 bases). The CDR3 consists of 13 residues. Germline-derived CDR1 and CDR2 are MDHEN and SYDVKM. Trimming stripped 5 bases from V and 7 bases from J, with 15 bases between. The chain's CDR3 is CASSGAGPPEQYF. The CDR3 bases are TGTGCCAGCAGTGGGGCGGGACCCCCTGAGCAGTACTTC.

This clone appeared a few times. The J gene is TRBJ1-1, the V gene TRBV30, with D perhaps matching TRBD1 (5 bases). The CDR3 covers 12 residues. Germline values: CDR1 GTSNPN, CDR2 SVGIG (reference sequence). Trimming shortened V by 4 bases and J by 5 bases, and 11 bases separated the two germline ends. CDR3 in DNA: TGTGCCTGGACCCTCGGGGGGACTGAAGCTTTCTTT. Amino acid sequence: CAWTLGGTEAFF.

The V call is TRBV9, the J call TRBJ1-3; a possible D gene is TRBD1 (5 bases). The CDR3 runs to 17 residues. Trimming left V 2 bases short and J 0 bases short, with 15 bases between. The V gene's germline CDR1 is SGDLS and CDR2 YYNGEE. The CDR3 DNA reads TGTGCCAGCAGCGTGAGGGCAGGGACTAACTCTGGAAACACCATATATTTT. This codes for CASSVRAGTNSGNTIYF.